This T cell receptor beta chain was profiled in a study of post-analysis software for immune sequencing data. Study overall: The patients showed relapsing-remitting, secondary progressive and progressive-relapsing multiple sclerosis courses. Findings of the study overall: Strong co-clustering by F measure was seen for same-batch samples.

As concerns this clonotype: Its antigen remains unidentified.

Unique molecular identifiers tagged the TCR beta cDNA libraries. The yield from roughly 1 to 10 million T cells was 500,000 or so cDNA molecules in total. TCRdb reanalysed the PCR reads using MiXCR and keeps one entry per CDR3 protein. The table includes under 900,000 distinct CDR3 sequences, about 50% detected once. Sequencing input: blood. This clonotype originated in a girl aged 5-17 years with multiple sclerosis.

The CDR3 bases are TGTGCCAGCAGTACCAGGGGGACTAGCGGGAGCTTCACAGATACGCAGTATTTT. Residues: CASSTRGTSGSFTDTQYF. V usage is TRBV6-7 and J usage is TRBJ2-3; 14 bases are a match to TRBD2. TRBV6-7 is given ORF status, its function remaining uncertain. The trim removed 5 bases at V and 2 bases at J, leaving 9 bases unmatched. This CDR3 region has 18 residues.